The entry below describes one T cell receptor (beta chain). CDR3 length: 11 residues. Per the germline V gene, CDR1 is SNHLY and CDR2 is FYNNEI. V lost 11 bases, J lost 2 bases, and 2 bases stayed unmatched. This specimen comes from a study of blood T cell repertoires in COVID-19. Whole-study context: Sites in the United States, Italy and Spain provided acute and convalescent COVID-19 samples.

Authors' methods: Amplification from reference gene primers served as the basis for estimated nucleated cell counts. The table came from immunoSEQ multiplex PCR; TCRdb's copy has only in-frame clones and leaves some out. V and J calls and clone size are given by that table; D and trimming were obtained from the DNA. The sample records some 150,000 clones, 87% being singletons. The chain couples TRBV2 to TRBJ2-7; 8 positions agree with TRBD1. Sequenced input: peripheral blood. This sequence was found in a woman aged 55-75 years with active or convalescent COVID-19. The CDR3 region is CAGQGTYEQYF. CDR3 nucleotides: TGTGCCGGACAGGGTACCTACGAGCAGTACTTC.